The 25 T cell receptor beta chains given below trace back to one sample, sequenced in a study of blood T cell repertoires in COVID-19. Clones were read by immunoSEQ multiplex PCR, and TCRdb kept only the in-frame ones, dropping some. The table has more than 150,000 clones, approximately 82% seen once. The sample taken for sequencing was peripheral blood. These TCRs come from a woman between 50 and 59 years old with acute or convalescent COVID-19.

The V gene is TRBV20-1, the J gene TRBJ2-6, with D perhaps TRBD1 (6 bases). There are 15 residues in the CDR3. In germline, CDR1 is DFQATT, CDR2 SNEGSKA (reference sequence). V was shortened by 3 bases and J by 2 bases, with 11 bases between the two germline ends. This CDR3 is CSASGQPTGANVLTF. CDR3 coding DNA: TGCAGTGCTAGTGGACAGCCCACTGGGGCCAACGTCCTGACTTTC.

V gene TRBV3-1 (or the pseudogene TRBV3-2) combines with J gene TRBJ1-2; D might be TRBD1 (6 bases). Germline V gene data show CDR1 as LGHDT and CDR2 as YNNKEL (reference sequence). V shed 2 bases and J shed 2 bases, with 15 bases lying between them. This CDR3 contains 16 residues. In DNA, the CDR3 is TGTGCCAGCAGCCAAAGAACAGGGAGGGGGAACTATGGCTACACCTTC. Its translation: CASSQRTGRGNYGYTF.

The chain couples TRBV24-1 to TRBJ1-2; D call uncertain. The CDR3 is made up of 12 amino acids. V gave up 5 bases and J gave up 2 bases, with 5 bases separating them. Germline CDR1 reads KGHDR; CDR2 reads SFDVKD. This chain's CDR3 is CATSAVNYGYTF. The CDR3 bases are TGTGCCACCAGTGCGGTAAACTATGGCTACACCTTC.

This clone was seen many times. The rearrangement uses TRBV4-2 and TRBJ2-7, with a possible D match to TRBD2 (5 bases). The CDR3 extends over 12 amino acids. Trimming took off 4 bases at V and 3 bases at J, with 7 bases between the two ends. Per the germline V gene, CDR1 is LGHNA and CDR2 is YNFKEQ. The CDR3 coding sequence is TGTGCCAGCAGCCCACGGGACTACGAGCAGTACTTC. Translation: CASSPRDYEQYF.

This clone was picked up a small number of times. The chain uses TRBV5-1 and TRBJ1-4; TRBD1 matches 9 bases. V was clipped by 2 bases and J by 4 bases; unmatched bases: 6. The germline V gene encodes CDR1 SGHRS and CDR2 YFSETQ. This CDR3 comprises 16 residues. As DNA, the CDR3 is TGCGCCAGCAGCTTCGGCGGACAGGGGATTAATGAAAAACTGTTTTTT. It is translated as CASSFGGQGINEKLFF.

The table lists this clone with a count of one. The V call is TRBV5-1, the J call TRBJ1-3; 9 positions agree with TRBD1. The length of the CDR3 is 17 residues. V gave up 0 bases and J gave up 2 bases; unmatched junction bases: 6. Per the germline V gene, CDR1 is SGHRS and CDR2 is YFSETQ. CDR3 loop: CASSLAAGTGPGNTIYF. The CDR3 nucleotides are TGCGCCAGCAGCTTGGCCGCCGGGACAGGGCCTGGAAACACCATATATTTT.

The chain combines TRBV9 with TRBJ2-7; 14 bases fit TRBD2. Germline CDR1 is SGDLS and CDR2 is YYNGEE. This CDR3 is 16 amino acids long. Unmatched junction bases numbered 9, after V lost 4 bases and J lost 6 bases. The CDR3 spells CASSPEGLAGAGEQYF. CDR3 in DNA: TGTGCCAGCAGCCCGGAGGGACTAGCGGGAGCTGGCGAGCAGTACTTC.

This clone came up once. V usage is TRBV3-1 (or the pseudogene TRBV3-2) and J usage is TRBJ2-1; D uncertain. Germline assignment: CDR1 LGHDT and CDR2 YNNKEL (reference sequence). The CDR3 has 16 amino acids. The V gene lost 2 bases and the J gene lost 2 bases, with 13 bases spanning the gap. This CDR3 reads CASSQRIRLAYNEQFF. CDR3 nucleotide sequence: TGTGCCAGCAGCCAAAGAATACGGTTAGCCTACAATGAGCAGTTCTTC.

This chain joins TRBV7-2 and TRBJ2-7, with D tentatively TRBD1 (6 bases). Germline-derived CDR1 and CDR2 are SGHTA and FQGNSA. There are 14 residues in the CDR3. The V end was cut by 8 bases, the J end by 6 bases, with 20 bases between. DNA of the CDR3: TGTGCCAGCGGTGGGACACACCCTACCTCCGAGCAGTACTTC. It codes for CASGGTHPTSEQYF.

This clone was counted a single time. The gene calls are TRBV5-1 and TRBJ2-7; weak D call: TRBD1 (5 bases). The germline V gene has CDR1 SGHRS and CDR2 YFSETQ. V lost 0 bases and J 3 bases, leaving 7 bases between the germline ends. The CDR3 runs 13 residues. The CDR3 nucleotides read TGCGCCAGCAGCTTGGAGGGGCTCTACGAGCAGTACTTC. Translated, it gives CASSLEGLYEQYF.

Turning to this clone: The identical CDR3 is also encoded by other nucleotide sequences in the sample. This chain links TRBV12-3 or TRBV12-4 with TRBJ1-5; D not certain. This CDR3 is 13 amino acids long. V was shortened by 2 bases and J by 2 bases, with 4 bases between the two germline ends. CDR3 nucleotides: TGTGCCAGCAGTTTAACGGGCAATCAGCCCCAGCATTTT. This codes for CASSLTGNQPQHF.

The chain recombines TRBV4-3 with TRBJ2-2, with TRBD1 as a possible D gene (6 bases). CDR3 length: 19 amino acids. V lost 0 bases and J lost 0, with 17 bases in between. Germline V gene sequence: CDR1 LGHNA, CDR2 YSLEER. The CDR3 protein is CASSQDLTRGWANTGELFF. The CDR3 DNA reads as TGCGCCAGCAGCCAAGATCTTACGAGGGGGTGGGCGAACACCGGGGAGCTGTTTTTT.

The count of this clone is one. The CDR3 protein is CASSQTGELFF. CDR3 coding DNA: TGTGCCAGCAGCCAGACCGGGGAGCTGTTTTTT. The chain recombines TRBV6-5 with TRBJ2-2; D is uncertain. V lost 6 bases to trimming and J lost 5 bases, with 4 bases between them. The CDR3 spans 11 residues. Per germline, CDR1 MNHEY and CDR2 SVGAGI.

V and J are TRBV9 and TRBJ1-3; 8 bases align to TRBD1. Germline values: CDR1 SGDLS, CDR2 YYNGEE. Unmatched junction bases numbered 6, after V lost 1 base and J lost 3 bases. There are 16 residues in the CDR3. This CDR3 is CASSVQGAISGNTIYF. CDR3 nucleotides: TGTGCCAGCAGCGTACAGGGGGCGATTAGTGGAAACACCATATATTTT. The full variable domain, in which reference TRBV9 and TRBJ1-3 provide the parts outside the CDR3, is DSGVTQTPKHLITATGQRVTLRCSPRSGDLSVYWYQQSLDQGLQFLIQYYNGEERAKGNILERFSAQQFPDLHSELNLSSLELGDSALYFCASSVQGAISGNTIYFGEGSWLTVV.

The rearrangement uses TRBV28 and TRBJ2-7; 8 bases map to TRBD2. CDR1 is MDHEN, CDR2 SYDVKM, per germline. There are 15 residues in the CDR3. After removal of 1 base from V and 4 bases from J, the junction contained 6 bases not matched to a gene. This CDR3 is CASSLFSAGAYEQYF. Here the CDR3 DNA reads TGTGCCAGCAGTTTATTTTCAGCGGGAGCTTACGAGCAGTACTTC.

V gene TRBV27 combines with J gene TRBJ2-7; D is uncertain. The CDR3 runs 13 residues. V gave up 8 bases and J gave up 3 bases, with 14 bases separating them. CDR1 is MNHEY, CDR2 SMNVEV, per germline (reference sequence). In DNA form, the CDR3 reads TGTGCCAGCGCTTATGAGGCGCTCTACGAGCAGTACTTC. It is translated as CASAYEALYEQYF.

The chain uses TRBV5-1 and TRBJ1-1; no definite D call. The germline V gene encodes CDR1 SGHRS and CDR2 YFSETQ. Trimming removed 0 bases from V and 1 base from J, with 4 bases in between. The CDR3 is 13 residues long. CDR3 sequence (DNA): TGCGCCAGCAGCTTGGAGAGGAACACTGAAGCTTTCTTT. This sequence encodes CASSLERNTEAFF. The full variable domain, its missing parts supplied by reference TRBV5-1 and TRBJ1-1, is KAGVTQTPRYLIKTRGQQVTLSCSPISGHRSVSWYQQTPGQGLQFLFEYFSETQRNKGNFPGRFSGRQFSNSRSEMNVSTLELGDSALYLCASSLERNTEAFFGQGTRLTVV.

The chain combines TRBV5-6 with TRBJ1-1; possibly TRBD1 for D (5 bases). CDR1 SGHDT and CDR2 YYEEEE come from the germline V gene. This CDR3 is built from 14 residues. The V and J ends lost 0 bases and 3 bases respectively, with 9 bases between them. DNA for the CDR3: TGTGCCAGCAGCTTGGCTGCGGGGGACACTGAAGCTTTCTTT. It is translated as CASSLAAGDTEAFF.

The chain is built from TRBV5-4 and TRBJ2-3, with a possible D match to TRBD2 (7 bases). Germline V lookup: CDR1 SGHNT, CDR2 YYREEE (reference sequence). This CDR3 contains 15 residues. Deletions cut 1 base from V and 6 bases from J, with 15 bases between. The DNA for the CDR3 is TGTGCCAGCAGCTTGCAGGGGAGGGAGCTGGATACGCAGTATTTT. This codes for CASSLQGRELDTQYF. Looking up the rest from reference TRBV5-4 and TRBJ2-3 gives the full variable domain: ETGVTQSPTHLIKTRGQQVTLRCSSQSGHNTVSWYQQALGQGPQFIFQYYREEENGRGNFPPRFSGLQFPNYSSELNVNALELDDSALYLCASSLQGRELDTQYFGPGTRLTVL.

J is TRBJ2-2 and V is TRBV19; D ambiguous. From germline, CDR1 is LNHDA and CDR2 SQIVND (reference sequence). V lost 7 bases and J 7 bases, leaving 10 bases between the germline ends. This CDR3 is built from 12 residues. As DNA, the CDR3 is TGTGCCAGTACGAGGCTAGGCGGGGAGCTGTTTTTT. Translated, it gives CASTRLGGELFF.

This chain links TRBV10-3 with TRBJ1-1; 10 bases map to TRBD1. The germline V gene encodes CDR1 ENHRY and CDR2 SYGVKD. Losses at the gene ends were 7 bases for V and 6 bases for J; bases not matched to a gene: 14. CDR3 length: 16 amino acids. The CDR3: CAITKGGTGELAEAFF. The CDR3, as DNA: TGTGCCATCACCAAGGGAGGGACAGGGGAGTTGGCTGAAGCTTTCTTT.

The chain links TRBV29-1 to TRBJ2-7; 7 positions agree with TRBD1. The CDR3 has 15 residues. Germline V CDR1 and CDR2: SQVTM, ANQGSEA. With 5 bases clipped from V and 1 base from J, the junction kept 11 bases outside the gene matches. CDR3 loop: CSVSEDRTPSYEQYF. The CDR3 bases are TGCAGCGTTTCGGAGGACAGGACCCCATCCTACGAGCAGTACTTC.

V and J are TRBV19 and TRBJ2-3; D is unresolved. Germline loops: CDR1 LNHDA, CDR2 SQIVND (reference sequence). Trimming stripped 1 base from V and 10 bases from J, with 12 bases between. CDR3 length equals 13 residues. CDR3 amino acids: CASSIAPSHAQYF. CDR3 coding DNA: TGTGCCAGTAGTATAGCTCCTAGTCATGCGCAGTATTTT.

This chain uses TRBV28 with TRBJ1-1, with a weak D call TRBD1 (5 bases). Germline V lookup: CDR1 MDHEN, CDR2 SYDVKM. V lost 3 bases and J 7 bases, leaving 18 bases between the germline ends. The CDR3 length is 15 residues. Here the CDR3 DNA reads TGTGCCAGCAGTTTCCCCCGACAGCAGGTCAATGAAGCTTTCTTT. Protein: CASSFPRQQVNEAFF.

The chain uses TRBV11-2 and TRBJ1-1, with a tentative D call TRBD1 (5 bases). The germline V gene encodes CDR1 SGHAT and CDR2 FQNNGV. Deletions cut 5 bases from V and 6 bases from J, with 25 bases between. This CDR3 is built from 17 residues. CDR3 DNA: TGTGCCAGCAGCATAGGTGGGCGTCGGGGGGGGTGGTCTGAAGCTTTCTTT. Encoded protein: CASSIGGRRGGWSEAFF. Looking up the rest from reference TRBV11-2 and TRBJ1-1 gives the full variable domain: EAGVAQSPRYKIIEKRQSVAFWCNPISGHATLYWYQQILGQGPKLLIQFQNNGVVDDSQLPKDRFSAERLKGVDSTLKIQPAKLEDSAVYLCASSIGGRRGGWSEAFFGQGTRLTVV.